Below, 20 T cell receptor beta chains from the same sample are listed, as sequenced in a study of cytotoxic CD8 clonotypes in ibrutinib-treated CLL (dated by TCRdb to about 2021). Library prep was done by the immunoSEQ multiplex PCR assay. TCRdb's version of the immuneACCESS table is confined to in-frame rearrangements and falls short of the full clone set. An unresolved V gene accounts for under half of the shortfall where checked; the remainder is of unknown origin. This sample has about 14,000 clones in its table, and roughly 70% of those were observed once. The ten biggest clones cover under 6.5% of the sample. This specimen consisted of PBMCs, obtained before ibrutinib treatment. These receptors were obtained from a human donor with chronic lymphocytic leukemia.

About this clone itself: No conserved phenylalanine or tryptophan ends this CDR3, so it is likely a read error. The DNA is omitted, as the CDR3 cannot be located on it reliably, and the CDR3 follows TCRdb's listing. The V and J genes are TRBV19 and TRBJ2-7; TRBD1 is the table's D call, not checked against the DNA. Germline V gene sequence: CDR1 LNHDA, CDR2 SQIVND (reference sequence). The CDR3 is made up of 12 amino acids, end residues included. The CDR3 reads CASSIGDRASYG.

The rearrangement uses TRBV27 and TRBJ2-7; perhaps TRBD2 as D (5 bases). This CDR3 region has 13 residues. Trimming cost V 7 bases and J 0 bases, with 10 bases left between them. Germline V lookup: CDR1 MNHEY, CDR2 SMNVEV (reference sequence). The CDR3 region is CASMAGNSYEQYF. CDR3 sequence (DNA): TGTGCCAGCATGGCGGGCAACTCCTACGAGCAGTACTTC.

This clone was seen a few times. The chain is built from TRBV4-2 and TRBJ2-7, with 7 bases aligning to TRBD2. There are 15 residues in the CDR3. Germline loops: CDR1 LGHNA, CDR2 YNFKEQ. J gave up 2 bases and V 5 bases, and 9 bases lay outside the gene matches. The CDR3 nucleotides are TGTGCCAGCAGCTACACCACTAGCGCCCCCTACGAGCAGTACTTC. Translating gives CASSYTTSAPYEQYF.

The chain employs TRBV19 and TRBJ1-5, with unresolved D. Per the germline V gene, CDR1 is LNHDA and CDR2 is SQIVND (reference sequence). The CDR3 runs 13 residues. V was shortened by 5 bases and J by 6 bases, with 11 bases between the two germline ends. CDR3 loop: CASSPSAVQPQHF. CDR3 nucleotide sequence: TGTGCCAGTAGTCCTTCGGCGGTTCAGCCCCAGCATTTT.

This clone was counted a few times. CDR3: CASSKWGGMGETQYF. CDR3 nucleotide sequence: TGTGCCAGCAGCAAATGGGGTGGGATGGGAGAGACCCAGTACTTC. The J gene is TRBJ2-5, the V gene TRBV21-1. TRBV21-1 is reported as a pseudogene. CDR3 length: 15 amino acids.

This clone was counted once. This rearrangement joins TRBV5-1 to TRBJ1-1; D is uncertain. The CDR3 is 12 residues long. Per germline, CDR1 SGHRS and CDR2 YFSETQ. The ends were cut back, 0 bases at V and 8 bases at J, with 8 bases in the middle. CDR3 DNA: TGCGCCAGCAGCTTGGGCTACGGGGAAGCTTTCTTT. This gives the protein CASSLGYGEAFF.

CDR3 loop: CASSFSPTDTQYF. CDR3 in DNA: TGTGCCAGCAGCTTTAGCCCCACAGATACGCAGTATTTT. The chain joins TRBV13 to TRBJ2-3; D remains unclear. CDR3 length: 13 amino acids. CDR1 and CDR2 from the germline V gene are PRHDT and FYEKMQ (reference sequence). Trimming took 3 bases from V and 2 from J, leaving 6 bases between them.

This clone was detected once. V usage is TRBV19 and J usage is TRBJ2-5, with 7 positions matching TRBD2. The V gene's germline CDR1 is LNHDA and CDR2 SQIVND (reference sequence). After removal of 3 bases from V and 1 base from J, the junction contained 5 bases not matched to a gene. The CDR3 totals 15 residues. CDR3 DNA: TGTGCCAGTAGTATTTCAGCGGGGCCCCAAGAGACCCAGTACTTC. This sequence encodes CASSISAGPQETQYF. The full variable domain, completed using reference TRBV19 and TRBJ2-5, is DGGITQSPKYLFRKEGQNVTLSCEQNLNHDAMYWYRQDPGQGLRLIYYSQIVNDFQKGDIAEGYSVSREKKESFPLTVTSAQKNPTAFYLCASSISAGPQETQYFGPGTRLLVL.

This clone was found a few times. J is TRBJ1-5 and V is TRBV30, with D perhaps matching TRBD1 (6 bases). V dropped 4 bases and J dropped 10 bases, with 11 bases sitting between them. This CDR3 contains 11 residues. The germline CDR1 and CDR2 sequences are GTSNPN and SVGIG (reference sequence). CDR3 nucleotides: TGTGCCTGGAAGGGGGGGGGACCCCAGCATTTT. This sequence encodes CAWKGGGPQHF.

This rearrangement joins TRBV30 to TRBJ2-5, with D possibly called TRBD1 or TRBD2 (5 bases each). CDR1 and CDR2 from the germline V gene are GTSNPN and SVGIG (reference sequence). Trimming stripped 4 bases from V and 5 bases from J, with 14 bases between. The CDR3 covers 13 residues. The CDR3 region is CAWTLGTAETQYF. The CDR3 bases are TGTGCCTGGACCCTAGGGACGGCGGAGACCCAGTACTTC.

The rearrangement joins TRBV6-5 to TRBJ2-3; D gene unclear. This CDR3 spans 15 amino acids. Trimming stripped 2 bases from V and 1 base from J, with 10 bases between. Germline CDR1 reads MNHEY; CDR2 reads SVGAGI. The CDR3 nucleotides are TGTGCCAGCAGTTACAAGGTTGACGGCACAGATACGCAGTATTTT. This codes for CASSYKVDGTDTQYF.

The J gene is TRBJ2-2, the V gene TRBV19; a possible D gene is TRBD2 (5 bases). CDR3 size: 15 residues. V gave up 9 bases and J gave up 5 bases, with 19 bases separating them. Germline V gene sequence: CDR1 LNHDA, CDR2 SQIVND (reference sequence). DNA for the CDR3: TGTGCCAGCGCCACCCCGGGCGGCGGGACCGGGGAGCTGTTTTTT. Translating it yields CASATPGGGTGELFF.

The J gene is TRBJ2-1, the V gene TRBV4-3, with D possibly matching TRBD2 (6 bases). With 1 base removed from V and 10 bases from J, the gap between germline ends came to 8 bases. From germline, CDR1 is LGHNA and CDR2 YSLEER. The CDR3 runs 12 residues. The CDR3 loop reads CASSQVEGEQFF. The DNA of the CDR3 is TGCGCCAGCAGCCAAGTGGAGGGGGAGCAGTTCTTC.

V usage is TRBV5-4 and J usage is TRBJ2-5; D might be TRBD2 (5 bases). CDR3 length: 13 residues. Germline assignment: CDR1 SGHNT and CDR2 YYREEE (reference sequence). V was clipped by 6 bases and J by 3 bases, with 12 bases between them. The chain's CDR3 is CASTRGQEETQYF. CDR3 DNA: TGTGCCAGCACGAGAGGGCAGGAAGAGACCCAGTACTTC.

In this sample, this clone turned up a few times. V and J are TRBV6-1 and TRBJ2-7; a weak D match, TRBD2 (6 bases). Trimming took 10 bases from V and 6 from J, leaving 19 bases between them. Germline values: CDR1 MNHNS, CDR2 SASEGT. The CDR3 extends over 13 amino acids. This chain's CDR3 is CATGPWGVLEQYF. The CDR3 nucleotides read TGTGCCACGGGGCCCTGGGGGGTTCTCGAGCAGTACTTC.

This chain links TRBV10-3 with TRBJ2-5, with 15 positions matching TRBD2. V gave up 6 bases and J gave up 2 bases; unmatched junction bases: 13. Germline CDR1 is ENHRY and CDR2 is SYGVKD. This CDR3 has 19 amino acids. Here the CDR3 DNA reads TGTGCCATCAGCCCGGACAGGGGCGGACTAGCGGGAGGGCAAGAGACCCAGTACTTC. Amino acids: CAISPDRGGLAGGQETQYF.

The rearrangement uses TRBV4-2 and TRBJ1-3, with D possibly being TRBD1 (5 bases). V gave up 8 bases and J gave up 8 bases, with 13 bases separating them. The CDR3 runs to 12 residues. Germline V gene data show CDR1 as LGHNA and CDR2 as YNFKEQ. The CDR3 DNA reads as TGTGCCAGCCGGGGCCCCGGGGACACCATATATTTT. It codes for CASRGPGDTIYF.

V usage is TRBV27 and J usage is TRBJ2-7, with a weak D call TRBD1 (5 bases). There are 13 residues in the CDR3. Germline lookup yields CDR1 MNHEY and CDR2 SMNVEV (reference sequence). V lost 3 bases and J lost 6, with 12 bases in between. CDR3 coding DNA: TGTGCCAGCAGTTTGGGGCAGGGCCCCGAGCAGTACTTC. It specifies CASSLGQGPEQYF.

The rearrangement links TRBV5-1 to TRBJ2-3, with TRBD1 matching 7 bases. Germline CDR1 and CDR2: SGHRS and YFSETQ. The CDR3 consists of 16 residues. The V and J ends lost 0 bases and 0 bases, in that order; junction bases with no gene match: 4. Here the CDR3 DNA reads TGCGCCAGCAGCTTGGAGGACAGGACTAGCACAGATACGCAGTATTTT. Translation gives CASSLEDRTSTDTQYF.

This clone was observed a handful of times. The chain carries TRBV6-4 and TRBJ1-6; 7 nucleotides align to TRBD1. V lost 3 bases to trimming and J lost 10 bases; unmatched junction nucleotides: 6. The CDR3 is 14 amino acids. Germline CDR1 and CDR2: MRHNA and SNTAGT. CDR3 amino acids: CASSEGPGGSPLHF. Written as DNA, the CDR3 is TGTGCCAGCAGTGAGGGCCCAGGGGGATCACCCCTCCACTTT.